The 29 T cell receptor beta chains in this list originate from one sample, sequenced in a study of T-cell reconstitution after alpha-beta-depleted transplantation in children. Unique molecular identifiers were incorporated during preparation of the TCRbeta library. One entry per CDR3 protein, called by TCRdb with MiXCR from the PCR reads. The repertoire holds roughly 590,000 distinct CDR3 sequences, with 16% as singletons. The material was PBMCs from the stem cell graft donor, obtained from the stem cell graft. Receptors originate from a human donor who donated a stem cell graft to a child with acute myeloid leukemia.

This sequence joins TRBV5-5 and TRBJ2-2; D is uncertain. The germline V gene encodes CDR1 SGHKS and CDR2 YYEKEE (reference sequence). The ends were cut back, 4 bases at V and 6 bases at J, with 13 bases in the middle. CDR3 length: 14 residues. The CDR3 region is CASSGPSAPGELFF. DNA for the CDR3: TGTGCCAGCAGCGGGCCGTCGGCTCCCGGGGAGCTGTTTTTT.

This clonotype was detected ten times or more. The chain carries TRBV7-2 and TRBJ1-1; D not resolved. Between the trimmed V and J ends, which lost 5 bases and 3 bases, there was a span of 10 bases. CDR1 SGHTA and CDR2 FQGNSA come from the germline V gene. The CDR3 totals 13 residues. The CDR3 protein is CASSPTGYTEAFF. In DNA, the CDR3 is TGTGCCAGCAGCCCTACCGGGTACACTGAAGCTTTCTTT.

V and J are TRBV20-1 and TRBJ2-7; D remains unclear. V was shortened by 3 bases and J by 3 bases, with 9 bases between the two germline ends. Germline V gene data show CDR1 as DFQATT and CDR2 as SNEGSKA (reference sequence). The CDR3 has 12 residues. CDR3 sequence (DNA): TGCAGTGCTAGCCGGCACGGCTACGAGCAGTACTTC. Its translation is CSASRHGYEQYF.

This chain joins TRBV9 and TRBJ1-5; 8 bases are shared with TRBD1. The ends lost 4 bases at V and 5 bases at J; junction bases unmatched: 8. Germline values: CDR1 SGDLS, CDR2 YYNGEE. This CDR3 comprises 15 residues. The CDR3 loop is CASSPAGGLDQPQHF. CDR3 coding DNA: TGTGCCAGCAGCCCAGCAGGGGGCTTGGATCAGCCCCAGCATTTT.

This clonotype was seen a handful of times. V gene TRBV7-9 combines with J gene TRBJ2-5; 9 nucleotides align to TRBD1. Trimming cost V 4 bases and J 2 bases; bases outside gene matches: 5. Germline CDR1 reads SEHNR; CDR2 reads FQNEAQ (reference sequence). The CDR3 loop spans 15 amino acids. Written as DNA, the CDR3 is TGTGCCAGCAGCTGGGGACAGGGCCAACAAGAGACCCAGTACTTC. This gives the protein CASSWGQGQQETQYF.

In its sample, this clonotype was seen a few times. V gene TRBV13 combines with J gene TRBJ2-1; 8 bases map to TRBD2. CDR1 and CDR2 from the germline V gene are PRHDT and FYEKMQ (reference sequence). Trimming cost V 6 bases and J 6 bases; bases outside gene matches: 4. The CDR3 loop spans 13 amino acids. The CDR3, as DNA: TGTGCCAGCAGAGCGGGGGCCGCCAATGAGCAGTTCTTC. Translating it yields CASRAGAANEQFF.

The V gene is TRBV3-1, the J gene TRBJ2-4; D gene ambiguous. The germline V gene has CDR1 LGHDT and CDR2 YNNKEL (reference sequence). CDR3 length: 11 amino acids. V was shortened by 6 bases and J by 8 bases, with 8 bases between the two germline ends. The CDR3 region is CASSSYYIQYF. CDR3 sequence (DNA): TGTGCCAGCAGTTCCTACTACATTCAGTACTTC.

This clonotype has a count of ten or more. The chain is built from TRBV20-1 and TRBJ2-5; D remains unclear. CDR3 length: 13 amino acids. From germline, CDR1 is DFQATT and CDR2 SNEGSKA (reference sequence). Trimming removed 0 bases from V and 2 bases from J, with 7 bases in between. The CDR3 protein is CSARDPFQETQYF. CDR3 nucleotides: TGCAGTGCTAGAGATCCGTTTCAAGAGACCCAGTACTTC.

The CDR3 DNA reads TGTGCCAGCAGCGGCCCTGGACTAGCGGCCTCCTACGAGCAGTACTTC. Protein product: CASSGPGLAASYEQYF. The rearrangement links TRBV7-9 to TRBJ2-7, with 10 bases aligning to TRBD2. The CDR3 spans 16 residues. V lost 5 bases, J lost 0 bases, and 7 bases stayed unmatched. Germline lookup yields CDR1 SEHNR and CDR2 FQNEAQ (reference sequence).

There are many counts of this clonotype. The CDR3 here is CSASEDYNSPLHF. Here the CDR3 DNA reads TGCAGTGCTTCGGAGGATTATAATTCACCCCTCCACTTT. The genes are TRBV20-1 and TRBJ1-6; D unresolved. The CDR3 consists of 13 residues. The germline V gene has CDR1 DFQATT and CDR2 SNEGSKA (reference sequence). Trimming took 5 bases from V and 4 from J, leaving 9 bases between them.

This sequence joins TRBV5-1 and TRBJ1-5, with a possible D match to TRBD1 (5 bases). Trimming removed 3 bases from V and 0 bases from J, with 10 bases in between. The CDR3 has 15 residues. Germline V lookup: CDR1 SGHRS, CDR2 YFSETQ. In nucleotides, the CDR3 is TGCGCCAGCAGCTCGGGACTGAGTAGCAATCAGCCCCAGCATTTT. Its translation: CASSSGLSSNQPQHF.

This clonotype was seen more than once but under ten times. The V call is TRBV18, the J call TRBJ1-1; 8 bases match TRBD1. After removal of 3 bases from V and 1 base from J, the junction contained 4 bases not matched to a gene. The CDR3 sequence is 15 residues long. CDR1 and CDR2 from the germline V gene are KGHSH and LQKENI. The CDR3 loop is CASSPTTGANTEAFF. CDR3 sequence (DNA): TGTGCCAGCTCACCGACGACAGGGGCGAACACTGAAGCTTTCTTT.

This clonotype was counted at least ten times. V and J are TRBV7-2 and TRBJ1-6; D unclear. Trimming cost V 4 bases and J 5 bases, with 9 bases left between them. This CDR3 is 14 amino acids long. Germline V gene data show CDR1 as SGHTA and CDR2 as FQGNSA. This CDR3 reads CASSSQPNNSPLHF. CDR3 nucleotide sequence: TGTGCCAGCAGCTCCCAGCCTAATAATTCACCCCTCCACTTT. The variable domain in full, completed from reference TRBV7-2 and TRBJ1-6, reads GAGVSQSPSNKVTEKGKDVELRCDPISGHTALYWYRQSLGQGLEFLIYFQGNSAPDKSGLPSDRFSAERTGGSVSTLTIQRTQQEDSAVYLCASSSQPNNSPLHFGNGTRLTVT.

The table lists this clonotype with a few counts. The junction and the germline gene differ at one end; a read error may be behind it. The chain recombines TRBV10-3 with TRBJ1-1, with 8 bases matching TRBD1. CDR1 is ENHRY and CDR2 is SYGVKD in the germline V gene. The CDR3 totals 15 residues. CDR3 residues: CAISIQGGMNTEAFF. Here the CDR3 DNA reads TGTGCCATCAGTATACAGGGGGGAATGAACACTGAAGCCTTCTTT.

This clonotype was counted many times. This chain connects TRBV7-7 to TRBJ2-5, with TRBD2 matching 7 bases. Looked up from germline, CDR1 is SSHAT and CDR2 is FNYEAQ (reference sequence). V was clipped by 4 bases and J by 5 bases; unmatched bases: 7. The CDR3 extends over 14 amino acids. The CDR3 sequence: CASSSSGAGETQYF. In nucleotides, the CDR3 is TGTGCCAGCAGCTCTAGCGGTGCGGGGGAGACCCAGTACTTC. The full variable domain, its missing parts supplied by reference TRBV7-7 and TRBJ2-5, is GAGVSQSPRYKVTKRGQDVTLRCDPISSHATLYWYQQALGQGPEFLTYFNYEAQPDKSGLPSDRFSAERPEGSISTLTIQRTEQRDSAMYRCASSSSGAGETQYFGPGTRLLVL.

This clonotype was counted only a few times. This rearrangement joins TRBV7-2 to TRBJ2-2; 7 bases are shared with TRBD1. Germline V gene lookup returns CDR1 SGHTA and CDR2 FQGNSA. The CDR3 has 15 amino acids. Trimming took 5 bases from V and 2 from J; bases not matched to a gene: 5. The CDR3, as DNA: TGTGCCAGCAGCAGGGGACAGTCAAACACCGGGGAGCTGTTTTTT. It codes for CASSRGQSNTGELFF.

This chain connects TRBV11-2 to TRBJ1-4, with a weak D call TRBD1 (5 bases). From germline, CDR1 is SGHAT and CDR2 FQNNGV. The CDR3 spans 20 residues. Trimming removed 6 bases at V and 5 bases at J, with 31 bases between. The CDR3 loop reads CASRDPGTPFLPWGNEKLFF. CDR3 nucleotide sequence: TGTGCCAGCAGGGACCCCGGGACCCCCTTTTTACCGTGGGGAAATGAAAAACTGTTTTTT.

The chain has TRBV5-5 and TRBJ2-2; no reliable D call. The CDR3 loop spans 16 amino acids. Trimming cost V 2 bases and J 0 bases, with 11 bases left between them. Germline V gene sequence: CDR1 SGHKS, CDR2 YYEKEE (reference sequence). In DNA form, the CDR3 reads TGTGCCAGCAGCTTTGAACCGCTCTCGAACACCGGGGAGCTGTTTTTT. Its translation: CASSFEPLSNTGELFF.

This clonotype was recorded at least ten times. The chain joins TRBV20-1 to TRBJ2-1, with 16 nucleotides matching TRBD2. Unmatched junction bases numbered 9, after V lost 3 bases and J lost 7 bases. The CDR3 is 17 amino acids. Germline assignment: CDR1 DFQATT and CDR2 SNEGSKA (reference sequence). The CDR3 region has the DNA TGCAGTGCTAGGCTCCCGGGACTAGCGGGGGGGAGGAATGAGCAGTTCTTC. Translated, it gives CSARLPGLAGGRNEQFF.

This clonotype has just a few counts. The chain uses TRBV9 and TRBJ1-2; 9 bases line up with TRBD1. The CDR3 extends over 19 amino acids. Losses at the gene ends were 3 bases for V and 4 bases for J; bases not matched to a gene: 19. Germline V gives CDR1 SGDLS, CDR2 YYNGEE. The CDR3 is CASSAHGGTGLSAVYGYTF. CDR3 nucleotides: TGTGCCAGCAGCGCCCATGGGGGGACAGGGCTTTCCGCAGTCTATGGCTACACCTTC.

Ten or more counts support this clonotype. V and J are TRBV20-1 and TRBJ2-7; unclear D gene. Between the trimmed V and J ends, which lost 1 base and 2 bases, there was a span of 9 bases. This CDR3 has 13 residues. Germline-derived CDR1 and CDR2 are DFQATT and SNEGSKA (reference sequence). This chain's CDR3 is CSARVVAAYEQYV. CDR3 nucleotide sequence: TGCAGTGCTAGAGTGGTGGCCGCCTACGAGCAGTACGTC.

The chain has TRBV7-9 and TRBJ2-1; D not resolved. This CDR3 is 13 amino acids long. The V end was cut by 3 bases, the J end by 8 bases, with 11 bases between. CDR1 is SEHNR and CDR2 is FQNEAQ in the germline V gene (reference sequence). Here the CDR3 reads CASSFRTRHEQFF. The CDR3 coding sequence is TGTGCCAGCAGCTTTAGGACCCGACATGAGCAGTTCTTC. The complete variable domain, with remaining parts taken from reference TRBV7-9 and TRBJ2-1, reads DTGVSQNPRHKITKRGQNVTFRCDPISEHNRLYWYRQTLGQGPEFLTYFQNEAQLEKSRLLSDRFSAERPKGSFSTLEIQRTEQGDSAMYLCASSFRTRHEQFFGPGTRLTVL.

About this clonotype itself: This may come from a read error, since a much larger clone is one base off. V gene TRBV20-1 combines with J gene TRBJ1-3; D unclear. Trimming removed 6 bases from V and 0 bases from J, with 12 bases in between. Germline lookup yields CDR1 DFQATT and CDR2 SNEGSKA (reference sequence). This CDR3 is built from 14 residues. The CDR3 region has the DNA TGCAGTGCCGGTACAGTGAACTCTGGAAACACCATATATTTT. This sequence encodes CSAGTVNSGNTIYF.

This clonotype was counted ten times or more. This rearrangement joins TRBV10-3 to TRBJ2-7, with 11 positions matching TRBD1. Trimming removed 8 bases from V and 7 bases from J; junction bases left unmatched: 10. Germline CDR1 ENHRY, CDR2 SYGVKD. This CDR3 is 14 amino acids long. CDR3 sequence: CAIGDPGQGDEQYF. In nucleotides, the CDR3 is TGTGCCATCGGAGACCCGGGACAGGGGGATGAGCAGTACTTC.

The V call is TRBV7-2, the J call TRBJ1-2; D is possibly TRBD1 (5 bases). Germline CDR1 reads SGHTA; CDR2 reads FQGNSA. The CDR3 is 12 residues long. Trimming shortened V by 5 bases and J by 10 bases, and 14 bases separated the two germline ends. CDR3 DNA sequence: TGTGCCAGCAGCACTGACAGCAACCTCTACACCTTC. This translates into CASSTDSNLYTF.

This clonotype has a count of ten or more. This chain uses TRBV21-1 with TRBJ2-7; the table assigns TRBD2, which was not confirmed against the DNA. TRBV21-1 is flagged as a pseudogene. This CDR3 comprises 16 residues. CDR3: CASSKTQVQGPYEQYV. In nucleotides, the CDR3 is TGTGCCAGCAGCAAAACCCAGGTCCAGGGCCCTTACGAGCAGTACGTC.

The rearrangement uses TRBV7-6 and TRBJ2-1, with unresolved D. V lost 7 bases and J lost 0, with 16 bases in between. This CDR3 region has 16 residues. The V gene's germline CDR1 is SGHVS and CDR2 FNYEAQ. The DNA of the CDR3 is TGTGCCAGCACCCCTCCGGGTGTGGGCTCCTACAATGAGCAGTTCTTC. Translation gives CASTPPGVGSYNEQFF.

The chain recombines TRBV20-1 with TRBJ2-5, with 7 bases lining up with TRBD1. CDR1 is DFQATT, CDR2 SNEGSKA, per germline (reference sequence). The CDR3 runs to 16 residues. After removal of 4 bases from V and 3 bases from J, the junction contained 14 bases not matched to a gene. Here the CDR3 reads CSATDPRGDREETQYF. The CDR3 bases are TGCAGTGCTACAGACCCCAGAGGAGACAGGGAAGAGACCCAGTACTTC.

This clonotype was seen many times. The CDR3 loop reads CASSQTGTGGAGYQPQHF. The CDR3 region has the DNA TGTGCCAGCAGCCAAACCGGGACAGGGGGCGCAGGCTATCAGCCCCAGCATTTT. The V gene is TRBV5-6, the J gene TRBJ1-5; 12 positions match TRBD1. Germline-derived CDR1 and CDR2 are SGHDT and YYEEEE. The CDR3 runs 18 residues. Trimming at V came to 4 bases and at J to 5 bases, leaving 13 bases not matched to a gene. The entire variable domain, with the rest obtained from reference TRBV5-6 and TRBJ1-5, is as follows: DAGVTQSPTHLIKTRGQQVTLRCSPKSGHDTVSWYQQALGQGPQFIFQYYEEEERQRGNFPDRFSGHQFPNYSSELNVNALLLGDSALYLCASSQTGTGGAGYQPQHFGDGTRLSIL.